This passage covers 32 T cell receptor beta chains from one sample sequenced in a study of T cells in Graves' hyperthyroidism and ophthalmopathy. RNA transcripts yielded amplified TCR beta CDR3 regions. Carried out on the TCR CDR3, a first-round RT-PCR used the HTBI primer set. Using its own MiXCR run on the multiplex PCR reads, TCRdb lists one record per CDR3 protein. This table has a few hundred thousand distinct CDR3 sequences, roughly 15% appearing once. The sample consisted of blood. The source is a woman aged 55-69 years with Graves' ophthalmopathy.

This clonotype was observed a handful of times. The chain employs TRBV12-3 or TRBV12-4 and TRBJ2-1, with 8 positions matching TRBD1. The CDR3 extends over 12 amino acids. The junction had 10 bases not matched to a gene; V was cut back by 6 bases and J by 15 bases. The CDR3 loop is CASRGQGLRMFF. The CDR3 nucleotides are TGTGCCAGCAGAGGACAGGGTTTGAGGATGTTCTTC.

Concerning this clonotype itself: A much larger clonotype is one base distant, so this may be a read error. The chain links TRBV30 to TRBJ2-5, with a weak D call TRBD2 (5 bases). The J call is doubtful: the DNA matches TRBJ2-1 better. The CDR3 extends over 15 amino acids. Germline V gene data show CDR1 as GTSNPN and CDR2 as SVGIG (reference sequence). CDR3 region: CAWSVPAAGGETQFF. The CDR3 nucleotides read TGTGCCTGGAGTGTACCGGCGGCAGGTGGGGAGACCCAGTTCTTC.

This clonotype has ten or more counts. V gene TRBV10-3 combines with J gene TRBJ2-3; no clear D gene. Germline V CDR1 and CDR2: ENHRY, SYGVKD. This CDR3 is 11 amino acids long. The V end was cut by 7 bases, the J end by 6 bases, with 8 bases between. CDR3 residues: CAITDDDTQYF. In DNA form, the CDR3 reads TGTGCCATCACCGACGACGATACGCAGTATTTT.

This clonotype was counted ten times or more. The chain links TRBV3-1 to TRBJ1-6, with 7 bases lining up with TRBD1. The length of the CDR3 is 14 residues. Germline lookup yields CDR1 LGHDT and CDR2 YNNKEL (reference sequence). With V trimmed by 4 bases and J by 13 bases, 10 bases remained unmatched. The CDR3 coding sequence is TGTGCCAGCAGCCCGTCCGGACAGGCGGGGCCCCTCCACTTT. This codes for CASSPSGQAGPLHF.

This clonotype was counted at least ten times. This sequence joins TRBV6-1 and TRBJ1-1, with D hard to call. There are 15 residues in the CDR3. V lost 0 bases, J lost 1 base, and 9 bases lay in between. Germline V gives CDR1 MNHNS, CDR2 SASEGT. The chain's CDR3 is CASSEAPGSNTEAFF. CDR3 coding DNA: TGTGCCAGCAGTGAAGCGCCGGGGTCGAACACTGAAGCTTTCTTT.

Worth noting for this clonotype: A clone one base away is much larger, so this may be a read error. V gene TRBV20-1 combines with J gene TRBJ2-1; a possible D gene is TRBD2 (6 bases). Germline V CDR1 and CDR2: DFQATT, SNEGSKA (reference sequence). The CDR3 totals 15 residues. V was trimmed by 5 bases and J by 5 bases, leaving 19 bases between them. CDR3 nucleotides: TGCAGTGCTCCTTGGGTAGCGGTGGGACACAATGAGCAGTTCTTC. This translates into CSAPWVAVGHNEQFF.

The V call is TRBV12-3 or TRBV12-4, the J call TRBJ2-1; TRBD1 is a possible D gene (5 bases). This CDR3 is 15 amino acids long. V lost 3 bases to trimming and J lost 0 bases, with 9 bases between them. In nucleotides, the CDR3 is TGTGCCAGCAGTTTTCAGGGAACCTCCTACAATGAGCAGTTCTTC. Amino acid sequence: CASSFQGTSYNEQFF.

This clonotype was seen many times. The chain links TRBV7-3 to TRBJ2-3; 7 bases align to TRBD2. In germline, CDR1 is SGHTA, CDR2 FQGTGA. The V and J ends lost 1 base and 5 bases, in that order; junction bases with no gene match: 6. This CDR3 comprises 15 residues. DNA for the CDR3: TGTGCCAGCAGCTTAATGGGCGGGAGTGGAGATACGCAGTATTTT. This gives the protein CASSLMGGSGDTQYF.

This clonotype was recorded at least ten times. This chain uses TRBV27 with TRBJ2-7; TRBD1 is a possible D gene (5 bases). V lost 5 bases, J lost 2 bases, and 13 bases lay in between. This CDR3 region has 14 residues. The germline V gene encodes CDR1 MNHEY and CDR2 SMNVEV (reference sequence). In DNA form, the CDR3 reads TGTGCCAGCAGTCCCAGGGTAGTACCCTACGAGCAGTACTTC. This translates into CASSPRVVPYEQYF.

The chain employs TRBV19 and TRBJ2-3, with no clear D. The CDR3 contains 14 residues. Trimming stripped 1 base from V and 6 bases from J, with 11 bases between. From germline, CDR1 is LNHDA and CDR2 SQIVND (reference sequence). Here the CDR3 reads CASSIGPSSDTQYF. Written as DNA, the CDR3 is TGTGCCAGTAGTATAGGTCCCAGTTCCGATACGCAGTATTTT.

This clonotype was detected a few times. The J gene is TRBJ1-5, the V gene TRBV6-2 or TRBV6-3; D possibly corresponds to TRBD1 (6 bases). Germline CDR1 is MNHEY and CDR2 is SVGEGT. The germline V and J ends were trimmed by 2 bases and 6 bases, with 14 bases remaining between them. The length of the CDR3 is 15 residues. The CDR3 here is CASSYRKGTIQPQHF. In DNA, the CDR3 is TGTGCCAGCAGTTACCGAAAGGGGACAATTCAGCCCCAGCATTTT.

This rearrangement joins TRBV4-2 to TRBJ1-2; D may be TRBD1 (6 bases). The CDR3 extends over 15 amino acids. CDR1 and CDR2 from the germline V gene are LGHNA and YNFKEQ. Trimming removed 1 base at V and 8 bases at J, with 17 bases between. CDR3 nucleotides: TGTGCCAGCAGCCAAGGGAGGGGGACTGAGAAGGGCTACACCTTC. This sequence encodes CASSQGRGTEKGYTF.

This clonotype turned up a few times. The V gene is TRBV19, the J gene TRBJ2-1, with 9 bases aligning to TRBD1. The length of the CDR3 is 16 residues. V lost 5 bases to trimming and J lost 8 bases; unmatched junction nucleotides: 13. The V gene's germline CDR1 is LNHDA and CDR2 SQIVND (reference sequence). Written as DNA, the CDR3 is TGTGCCAGTAGTTCGTCCCGGGACAGGGTGCGGGATGAGCAGTTCTTC. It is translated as CASSSSRDRVRDEQFF.

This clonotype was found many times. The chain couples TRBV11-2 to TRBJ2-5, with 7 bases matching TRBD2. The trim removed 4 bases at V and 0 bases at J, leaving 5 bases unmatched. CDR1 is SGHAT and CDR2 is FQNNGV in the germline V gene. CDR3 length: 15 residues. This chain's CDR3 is CASSSGSGYQETQYF. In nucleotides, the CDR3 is TGTGCCAGCAGCTCTGGTAGCGGGTACCAAGAGACCCAGTACTTC.

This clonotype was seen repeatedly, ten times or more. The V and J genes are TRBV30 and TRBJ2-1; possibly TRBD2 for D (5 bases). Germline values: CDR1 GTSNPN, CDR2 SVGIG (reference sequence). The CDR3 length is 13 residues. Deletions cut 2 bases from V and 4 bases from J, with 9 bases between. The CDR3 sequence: CAWSPTGYNEQFF. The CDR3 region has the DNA TGTGCCTGGAGTCCAACGGGATACAATGAGCAGTTCTTC.

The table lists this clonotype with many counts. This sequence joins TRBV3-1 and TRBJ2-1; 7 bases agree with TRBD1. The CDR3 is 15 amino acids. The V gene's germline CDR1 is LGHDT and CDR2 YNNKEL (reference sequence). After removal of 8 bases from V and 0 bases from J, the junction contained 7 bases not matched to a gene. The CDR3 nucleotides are TGTGCCAGCTCGACCGGGACAGTCTCCTACAATGAGCAGTTCTTC. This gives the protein CASSTGTVSYNEQFF.

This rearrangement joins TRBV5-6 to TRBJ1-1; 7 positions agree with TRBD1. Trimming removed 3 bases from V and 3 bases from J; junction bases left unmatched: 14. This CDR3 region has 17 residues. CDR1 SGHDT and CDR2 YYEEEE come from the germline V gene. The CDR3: CASSSITGAGSDTEAFF. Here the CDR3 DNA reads TGTGCCAGCAGCTCGATAACAGGGGCGGGTTCGGACACTGAAGCTTTCTTT. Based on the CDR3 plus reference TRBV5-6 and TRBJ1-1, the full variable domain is DAGVTQSPTHLIKTRGQQVTLRCSPKSGHDTVSWYQQALGQGPQFIFQYYEEEERQRGNFPDRFSGHQFPNYSSELNVNALLLGDSALYLCASSSITGAGSDTEAFFGQGTRLTVV.

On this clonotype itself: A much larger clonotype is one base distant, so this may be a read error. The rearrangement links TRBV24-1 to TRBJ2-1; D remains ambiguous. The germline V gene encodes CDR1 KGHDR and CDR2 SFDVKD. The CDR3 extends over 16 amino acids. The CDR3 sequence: CATSDVPVSSCNEQFF. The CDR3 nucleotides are TGTGCCACCAGTGACGTTCCCGTAAGCTCCTGCAATGAGCAGTTCTTC.

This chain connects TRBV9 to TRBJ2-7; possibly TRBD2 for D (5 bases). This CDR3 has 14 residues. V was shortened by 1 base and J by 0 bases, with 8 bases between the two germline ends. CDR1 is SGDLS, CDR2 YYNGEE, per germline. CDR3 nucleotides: TGTGCCAGCAGCGTATTGGGGAGCTCCTACGAGCAGTACTTC. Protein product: CASSVLGSSYEQYF.

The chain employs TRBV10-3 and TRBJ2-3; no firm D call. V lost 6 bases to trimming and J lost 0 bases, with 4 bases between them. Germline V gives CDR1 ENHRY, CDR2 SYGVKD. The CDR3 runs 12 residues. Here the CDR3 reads CAIRGSTDTQYF. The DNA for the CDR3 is TGTGCCATCAGGGGAAGCACAGATACGCAGTATTTT.

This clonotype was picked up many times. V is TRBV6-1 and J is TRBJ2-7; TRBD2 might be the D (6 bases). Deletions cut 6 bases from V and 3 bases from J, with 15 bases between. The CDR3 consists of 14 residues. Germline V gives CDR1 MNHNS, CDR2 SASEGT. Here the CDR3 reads CASRDGGIGYEQYF. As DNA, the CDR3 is TGTGCCAGCAGGGACGGGGGTATCGGCTACGAGCAGTACTTC.

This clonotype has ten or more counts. CDR3 DNA sequence: TGTGCCAGCAGCACCCTCATGGGCAGGGCCCGCTCTGGGGCCAACGTCCTGACTTTC. Amino acid sequence: CASSTLMGRARSGANVLTF. The gene calls are TRBV7-8 and TRBJ2-6; tentative D call: TRBD1 (5 bases). Germline V gene sequence: CDR1 SGHVS, CDR2 FQNEAQ. The CDR3 totals 19 residues. With 5 bases removed from V and 0 bases from J, the gap between germline ends came to 20 bases.

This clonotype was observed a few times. CDR3 sequence (DNA): TGTGCCAGCAGAGACACCTACAATGAAAAACTGTTTTTT. Translating it yields CASRDTYNEKLFF. This chain joins TRBV7-9 and TRBJ1-4; D ambiguous. Germline V gene lookup returns CDR1 SEHNR and CDR2 FQNEAQ (reference sequence). The CDR3 has 13 amino acids. With 6 bases removed from V and 5 bases from J, the gap between germline ends came to 10 bases.

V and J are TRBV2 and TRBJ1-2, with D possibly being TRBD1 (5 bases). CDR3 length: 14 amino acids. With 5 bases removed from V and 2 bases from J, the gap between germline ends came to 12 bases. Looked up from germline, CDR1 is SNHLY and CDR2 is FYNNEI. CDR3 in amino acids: CASSSSAGNYGYTF. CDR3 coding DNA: TGTGCCAGCAGTTCCTCCGCAGGGAACTATGGCTACACCTTC.

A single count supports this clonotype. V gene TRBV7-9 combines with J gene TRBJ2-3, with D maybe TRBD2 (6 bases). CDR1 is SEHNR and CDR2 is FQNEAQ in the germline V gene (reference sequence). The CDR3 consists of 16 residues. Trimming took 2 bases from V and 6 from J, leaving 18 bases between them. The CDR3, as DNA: TGTGCCAGCAGCTTAAACTATCGGGTTGCGGGGGATACGCAGTATTTT. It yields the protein CASSLNYRVAGDTQYF.

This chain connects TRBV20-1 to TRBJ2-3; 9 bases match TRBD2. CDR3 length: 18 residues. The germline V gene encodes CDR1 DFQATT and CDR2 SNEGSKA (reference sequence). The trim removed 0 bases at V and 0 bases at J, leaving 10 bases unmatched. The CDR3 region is CSARDRRASGASTDTQYF. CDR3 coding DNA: TGCAGTGCTAGAGATCGCCGGGCTAGCGGGGCTAGCACAGATACGCAGTATTTT.

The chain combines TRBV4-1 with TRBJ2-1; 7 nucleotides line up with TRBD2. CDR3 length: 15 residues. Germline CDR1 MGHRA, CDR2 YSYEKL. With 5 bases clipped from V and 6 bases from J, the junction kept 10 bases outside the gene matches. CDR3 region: CASSFLTSRGNEQFF. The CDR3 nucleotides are TGCGCCAGCAGCTTCTTGACTAGCCGGGGCAATGAGCAGTTCTTC.

CDR3 sequence reads: CSARSYRGGGMDTQYF. DNA of the CDR3: TGCAGTGCTAGATCCTACAGGGGAGGGGGTATGGATACGCAGTATTTT. This chain uses TRBV20-1 with TRBJ2-3; D is possibly TRBD1 or TRBD2 (7 bases each). Germline CDR1 reads DFQATT; CDR2 reads SNEGSKA (reference sequence). V lost 2 bases and J 6 bases, leaving 21 bases between the germline ends. This CDR3 has 16 amino acids.

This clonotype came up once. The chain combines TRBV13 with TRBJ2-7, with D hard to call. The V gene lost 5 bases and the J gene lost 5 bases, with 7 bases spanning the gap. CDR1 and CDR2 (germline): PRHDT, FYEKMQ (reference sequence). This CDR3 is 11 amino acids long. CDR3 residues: CASSVLDEQYF. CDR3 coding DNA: TGTGCCAGCAGCGTCCTAGACGAGCAGTACTTC.

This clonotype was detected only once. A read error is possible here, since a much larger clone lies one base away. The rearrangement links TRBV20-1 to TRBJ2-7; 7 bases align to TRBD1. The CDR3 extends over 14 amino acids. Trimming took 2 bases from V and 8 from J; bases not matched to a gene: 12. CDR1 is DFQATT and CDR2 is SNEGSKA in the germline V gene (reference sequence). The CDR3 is CSARMFGQARKQYF. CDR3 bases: TGCAGTGCTAGAATGTTTGGACAGGCTCGCAAGCAGTACTTC.

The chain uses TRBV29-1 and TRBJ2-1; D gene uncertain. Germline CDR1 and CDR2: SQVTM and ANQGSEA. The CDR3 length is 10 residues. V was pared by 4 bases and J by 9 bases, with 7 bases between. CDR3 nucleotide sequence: TGCAGCGTTGTAGGTTCTGAGCAGTTCTTC. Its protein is CSVVGSEQFF.

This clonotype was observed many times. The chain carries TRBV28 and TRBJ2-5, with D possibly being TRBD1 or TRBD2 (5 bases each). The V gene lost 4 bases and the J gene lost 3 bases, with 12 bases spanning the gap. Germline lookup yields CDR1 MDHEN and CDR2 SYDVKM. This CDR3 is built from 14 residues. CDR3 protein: CASSSPGAEETQYF. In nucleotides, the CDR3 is TGTGCCAGCAGTTCCCCCGGGGCAGAAGAGACCCAGTACTTC.